Below, 19 T cell receptor beta chains from the same sample are listed, as sequenced in a study of Graves' ophthalmopathy and Graves' hyperthyroidism. Amplification targeted the TCR beta CDR3 regions, with RNA transcripts as the source material. First-round RT-PCR relied on HTBI primers, and a second-round multiplex PCR came next. TCRdb processed the multiplex PCR reads anew with MiXCR; each CDR3 protein has one entry. This sample has over 500,000 distinct CDR3 sequences, with 20% to 25% found just once. The sequencing input was peripheral blood. The receptors were sampled from a woman under 30 with stable Graves' hyperthyroidism. Some clones in this sample may be carry-over from other donors' samples.

The chain combines TRBV11-2 with TRBJ2-7, with a weak D call TRBD1 (5 bases). Per the germline V gene, CDR1 is SGHAT and CDR2 is FQNNGV. CDR3 length equals 16 residues. V was clipped by 5 bases and J by 4 bases, with 21 bases between them. As DNA, the CDR3 is TGTGCCAGCAGCCCGATCGCGAGAGAGAAGGGGTACGAGCAGTACTTC. Residues: CASSPIAREKGYEQYF.

A single count supports this clonotype. The chain's CDR3 is CASSFPRGNTIYF. Here the CDR3 DNA reads TGTGCCAGCAGTTTTCCCAGAGGAAACACCATATATTTT. The rearrangement links TRBV28 to TRBJ1-3; D is undetermined. The germline gives CDR1 MDHEN, CDR2 SYDVKM. V was cut by 3 bases and J by 4 bases, with 7 bases left in between. The CDR3 runs to 13 residues. Supplemented by reference TRBV28 and TRBJ1-3, the full variable domain reads DVKVTQSSRYLVKRTGEKVFLECVQDMDHENMFWYRQDPGLGLRLIYFSYDVKMKEKGDIPEGYSVSREKKERFSLILESASTNQTSMYLCASSFPRGNTIYFGEGSWLTVV.

V and J are TRBV27 and TRBJ1-5; 8 bases line up with TRBD1. The CDR3 totals 14 residues. Trimming cost V 5 bases and J 5 bases; bases outside gene matches: 5. CDR1 MNHEY and CDR2 SMNVEV come from the germline V gene (reference sequence). In DNA form, the CDR3 reads TGTGCCAGCAGTATACAGGGGGTTTATCAGCCCCAGCATTTT. Its translation: CASSIQGVYQPQHF.

This clonotype appeared many times. J is TRBJ2-7 and V is TRBV12-3 or TRBV12-4; D call uncertain. The CDR3 extends over 11 amino acids. Between the trimmed V and J ends, which lost 0 bases and 10 bases, there was a span of 7 bases. CDR3 protein: CASSLALNQYF. CDR3 bases: TGTGCCAGCAGTTTAGCGCTGAACCAGTACTTC.

Ten or more counts support this clonotype. The CDR3 sequence: CASSESGRTEAFF. The DNA for the CDR3 is TGTGCCAGCAGCGAATCAGGGAGGACTGAAGCTTTCTTT. The chain recombines TRBV27 with TRBJ1-1; D may be TRBD1 (5 bases). The V end lost 6 bases, the J end lost 5 bases, and 13 bases lay between the germline ends. This CDR3 is 13 amino acids long. Germline lookup yields CDR1 MNHEY and CDR2 SMNVEV (reference sequence).

This clonotype came up many times. The chain is built from TRBV11-2 and TRBJ1-2; TRBD1 agrees at 7 bases. The germline CDR1 and CDR2 sequences are SGHAT and FQNNGV. CDR3 length: 16 amino acids. J was trimmed by 3 bases and V by 5 bases; bases with no gene match: 12. The CDR3 bases are TGTGCCAGCAGCCCCATGACAGGGAAGTGGGACTATGGCTACACCTTC. Translating it yields CASSPMTGKWDYGYTF.

This chain connects TRBV28 to TRBJ2-5, with TRBD2 matching 11 bases. Germline CDR1 and CDR2: MDHEN and SYDVKM. The CDR3 consists of 17 residues. With V trimmed by 6 bases and J by 5 bases, 14 bases remained unmatched. CDR3 sequence: CASRTGGLAGGVETQYF. The CDR3 nucleotides read TGTGCCAGCAGAACAGGGGGCCTAGCGGGAGGAGTGGAGACCCAGTACTTC. The full variable domain, completed using reference TRBV28 and TRBJ2-5, is DVKVTQSSRYLVKRTGEKVFLECVQDMDHENMFWYRQDPGLGLRLIYFSYDVKMKEKGDIPEGYSVSREKKERFSLILESASTNQTSMYLCASRTGGLAGGVETQYFGPGTRLLVL.

At least ten counts were recorded for this clonotype. The chain has TRBV7-3 and TRBJ1-5; tentative D call: TRBD1 (6 bases). V dropped 1 base and J dropped 2 bases, with 12 bases sitting between them. Looked up from germline, CDR1 is SGHTA and CDR2 is FQGTGA. The CDR3 length is 16 residues. The CDR3 DNA follows: TGTGCCAGCAGCTTAAAGGGGGGGGGTGGCAATCAGCCCCAGCATTTT. It codes for CASSLKGGGGNQPQHF.

J is TRBJ2-2 and V is TRBV12-3 or TRBV12-4; possible D gene TRBD1, 6 bases. V gave up 5 bases and J gave up 6 bases, with 16 bases separating them. The CDR3 is 15 amino acids. The CDR3 bases are TGTGCCAGCAGTCCCATACAGGGCGTCGCCGGGGAGCTGTTTTTT. The encoded protein is CASSPIQGVAGELFF.

This clonotype was seen a few times. V gene TRBV2 combines with J gene TRBJ2-7; D is unclear. This CDR3 is built from 15 residues. V was clipped by 3 bases and J by 0 bases, with 12 bases between them. Germline CDR1 reads SNHLY; CDR2 reads FYNNEI. The chain's CDR3 is CASSDEAPRSYEQYF. DNA for the CDR3: TGTGCCAGCAGTGACGAGGCCCCCCGCTCCTACGAGCAGTACTTC. The full variable domain, its missing parts supplied by reference TRBV2 and TRBJ2-7, is EPEVTQTPSHQVTQMGQEVILRCVPISNHLYFYWYRQILGQKVEFLVSFYNNEISEKSEIFDDQFSVERPDGSNFTLKIRSTKLEDSAMYFCASSDEAPRSYEQYFGPGTRLTVT.

The rearrangement links TRBV29-1 to TRBJ1-1; 7 nucleotides match TRBD1. The junction had 10 bases not matched to a gene; V was cut back by 8 bases and J by 10 bases. Per the germline V gene, CDR1 is SQVTM and CDR2 is ANQGSEA. The CDR3 is made up of 11 amino acids. DNA of the CDR3: TGCAGCACCCTGACAGGGCGCGGAGCTTTCTTT. As protein: CSTLTGRGAFF.

This clonotype has at least ten counts. The rearrangement joins TRBV7-3 to TRBJ2-6; D gene unclear. Germline assignment: CDR1 SGHTA and CDR2 FQGTGA. V lost 3 bases and J lost 0, with 9 bases in between. There are 16 residues in the CDR3. The CDR3 is CASSFDTRSGANVLTF. As DNA, the CDR3 is TGTGCCAGCAGCTTCGACACCCGCTCTGGGGCCAACGTCCTGACTTTC. Full variable domain (missing parts from reference TRBV7-3 and TRBJ2-6): GAGVSQTPSNKVTEKGKYVELRCDPISGHTALYWYRQSLGQGPEFLIYFQGTGAADDSGLPNDRFFAVRPEGSVSTLKIQRTERGDSAVYLCASSFDTRSGANVLTFGAGSRLTVL.

This clonotype has a count of ten or more. The chain carries TRBV12-3 or TRBV12-4 and TRBJ1-2; D is undetermined. Trimming cost V 6 bases and J 3 bases, with 11 bases left between them. This CDR3 has 13 residues. CDR3 region: CASSRTPDYGYTF. CDR3 coding DNA: TGTGCCAGCAGCCGCACACCCGACTATGGCTACACCTTC.

This clonotype was detected ten times or more. The V gene is TRBV11-2, the J gene TRBJ2-2; 7 nucleotides line up with TRBD2. The CDR3 consists of 16 residues. V lost 7 bases to trimming and J lost 6 bases; unmatched junction nucleotides: 14. Germline V gives CDR1 SGHAT, CDR2 FQNNGV. The CDR3 DNA sequence: TGTGCCAGCATCGCTATCGGGGGGAATCGGGCCGGGGAGCTGTTTTTT. This sequence encodes CASIAIGGNRAGELFF.

The sample holds a few counts of this clonotype. The chain joins TRBV29-1 to TRBJ1-1, with 7 positions matching TRBD1. Germline assignment: CDR1 SQVTM and CDR2 ANQGSEA. The CDR3 covers 15 residues. V lost 7 bases to trimming and J lost 6 bases; unmatched junction nucleotides: 17. The CDR3, as DNA: TGCAGCGGAGGGCGACAGGGAAGGACGAAGGCTGAAGCTTTCTTT. Encoded protein: CSGGRQGRTKAEAFF.

This clonotype has a count of ten or more. The rearrangement links TRBV12-3 or TRBV12-4 to TRBJ1-5, with D perhaps matching TRBD1 (6 bases). The CDR3 length is 16 residues. Deletions cut 2 bases from V and 3 bases from J, with 14 bases between. This chain's CDR3 is CASSLLFGQNNQPQHF. The CDR3 DNA reads TGTGCCAGCAGTTTATTATTCGGACAGAACAATCAGCCCCAGCATTTT.

J is TRBJ1-2 and V is TRBV28; D is perhaps TRBD1 (6 bases). Germline V gene lookup returns CDR1 MDHEN and CDR2 SYDVKM. The V and J ends lost 6 bases and 7 bases respectively, with 12 bases between them. This CDR3 has 12 amino acids. The CDR3 DNA reads TGTGCCAGCAGAACGGCGGGGGCTGGCTACACCTTC. Protein product: CASRTAGAGYTF.

V is TRBV12-3 or TRBV12-4 and J is TRBJ2-2; 7 nucleotides align to TRBD1. The CDR3 is 15 residues long. Germline trimming cut 6 bases from V and 3 bases from J; bases unmatched to any gene: 7. The CDR3 spells CASSPDRVDTGELFF. Written as DNA, the CDR3 is TGTGCCAGCAGCCCTGACAGGGTGGACACCGGGGAGCTGTTTTTT.

This clonotype was seen repeatedly, ten times or more. The chain is built from TRBV11-2 and TRBJ1-5; D unresolved. CDR1 and CDR2 (germline): SGHAT, FQNNGV. The CDR3 covers 15 residues. The V end was cut by 5 bases, the J end by 4 bases, with 15 bases between. The CDR3 bases are TGTGCCAGCAGCCCAGACGGCAGGTTAAATCAGCCCCAGCATTTT. Translating gives CASSPDGRLNQPQHF.